This TCR beta chain was sequenced in a study of blood T cell repertoires in COVID-19. About the study: Researchers got acute and convalescent COVID-19 samples from the United States, Italy and Spain.

The method was immunoSEQ multiplex PCR; TCRdb's version includes in-frame clones alone and lacks a portion of them. This sample has about 280,000 clones, with under 90% found just once. V lost 4 bases and J 5 bases, leaving 18 bases between the germline ends. CDR3 length: 15 residues. Germline CDR1 reads SGHRS; CDR2 reads YFSETQ. The receptor's source is a woman between 50 and 59 years old who had recovered from COVID-19. The specimen sequenced was peripheral blood. The rearrangement links TRBV5-1 to TRBJ1-1; the D gene is possibly TRBD1 (5 bases). The DNA for the CDR3 is TGCGCCAGCAGCATTTACCGGGACTTAAGAACTGAAGCTTTCTTT. The encoded protein is CASSIYRDLRTEAFF.